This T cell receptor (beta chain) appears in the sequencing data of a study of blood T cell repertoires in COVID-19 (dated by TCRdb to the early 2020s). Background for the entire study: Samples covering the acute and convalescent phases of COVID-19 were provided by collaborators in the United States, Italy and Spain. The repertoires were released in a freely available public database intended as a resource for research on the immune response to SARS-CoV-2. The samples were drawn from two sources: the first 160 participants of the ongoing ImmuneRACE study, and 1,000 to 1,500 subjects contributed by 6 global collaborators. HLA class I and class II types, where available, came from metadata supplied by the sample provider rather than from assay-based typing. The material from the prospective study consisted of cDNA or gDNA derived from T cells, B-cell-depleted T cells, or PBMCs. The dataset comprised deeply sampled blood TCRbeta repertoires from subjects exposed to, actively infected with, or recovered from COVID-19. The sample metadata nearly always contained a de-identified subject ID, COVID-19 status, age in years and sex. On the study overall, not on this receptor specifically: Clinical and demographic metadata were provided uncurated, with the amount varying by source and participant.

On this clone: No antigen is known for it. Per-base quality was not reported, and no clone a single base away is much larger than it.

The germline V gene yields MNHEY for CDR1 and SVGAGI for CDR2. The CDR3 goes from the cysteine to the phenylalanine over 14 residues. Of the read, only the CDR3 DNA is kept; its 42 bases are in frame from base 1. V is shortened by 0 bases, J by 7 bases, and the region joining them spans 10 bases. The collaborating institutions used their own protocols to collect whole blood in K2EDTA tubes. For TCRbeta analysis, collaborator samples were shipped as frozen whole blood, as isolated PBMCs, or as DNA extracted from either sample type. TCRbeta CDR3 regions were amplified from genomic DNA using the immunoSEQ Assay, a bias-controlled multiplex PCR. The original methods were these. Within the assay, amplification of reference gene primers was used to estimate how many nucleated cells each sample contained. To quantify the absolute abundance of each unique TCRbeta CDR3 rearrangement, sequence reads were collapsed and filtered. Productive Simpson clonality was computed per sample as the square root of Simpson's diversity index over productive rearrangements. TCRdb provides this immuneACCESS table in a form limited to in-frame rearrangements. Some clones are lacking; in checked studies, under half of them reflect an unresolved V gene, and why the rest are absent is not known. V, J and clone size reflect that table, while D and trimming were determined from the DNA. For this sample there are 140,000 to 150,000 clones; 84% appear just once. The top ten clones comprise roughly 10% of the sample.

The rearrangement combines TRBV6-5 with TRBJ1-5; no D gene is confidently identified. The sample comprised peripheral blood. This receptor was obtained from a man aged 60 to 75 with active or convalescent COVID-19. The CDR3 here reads CASSYSQAWQPQHF. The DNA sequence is TGTGCCAGCAGTTACTCGCAGGCGTGGCAGCCCCAGCATTTT.